This T cell receptor beta chain was captured by sequencing in a study of blood T cells in healthy people across ages (dated by TCRdb to between 2015 and 2017). Some background on the complete study: Template switching captured roughly one uniquely barcoded TCR beta cDNA molecule per two T cells in model experiments. To avoid experimental bias, donors of different ages were distributed randomly across sequencing lanes. Using deep sequencing normalized with unique cDNA molecular identifiers, the study measured how TCR beta repertoire diversity changes with age. The donors were divided into four age groups: young (average around 16 years), middle-aged (roughly 42), aged (approximately 64) and long-lived (about 84). Two additional independent replicas of 1 million unique cDNA reads from the same blood draw were analyzed for two donors (one aged 18 to 29 and one aged 80 or older).

Libraries were made using 5' RACE. The sample was run on an Illumina HiSeq 2500. A second PCR of roughly 7 to 11 cycles was performed with a sample-barcoded 5' primer and a J-beta primer mix. Each TCR beta cDNA molecule received a unique molecular identifier from a template-switch 5' adaptor carrying 12 random nucleotides. At least 2.5 million CDR3-containing paired-end reads were obtained from each sample. First-strand cDNA synthesis was performed from all RNA using the Mint cDNA synthesis kit, with priming by a TRBC-specific oligonucleotide. All cDNA was treated with uracil-DNA glycosylase and then went through a first 18-cycle PCR with the universal primers M1SS and BC2_uni_R. In the original analysis: Each sample was normalized by randomly selecting 1 million high-quality reads, each carrying a distinct molecular identifier. Instead of being binned into consensus sequences, reads with shared molecular identifiers were discarded. CDR3 identification, clonotype clustering and error correction used MiTCR with a Q25 quality threshold and the strictest error-elimination algorithm. A nonparametric unseen species model with Euler transformation was used to estimate a lower bound on total TCR beta diversity. Using fastp at Q25 and MiXCR, TCRdb reprocessed the public reads and kept productive beta chains. Rows are combined by CDR3 protein, so each entry shows the most common genes and DNA. These V and J calls derive from TCRdb rather than the authors' analysis. In this sample the table shows roughly 1,700,000 distinct CDR3 sequences, roughly 30% of which occur a single time. The top ten hold approximately 7.7% of the sample.

The sample holds a few counts of this clonotype. Its binding antigen is unknown. The sample holds no much larger clone one base away, and base qualities are not on file. The 39 donors, aged 6 to 90 years, were systemically healthy Caucasian individuals from Russia. Each donor gave ten milliliters of peripheral blood, drawn into EDTA-treated Vacutainer tubes. PBMCs were isolated by Ficoll-Paque density-gradient centrifugation, with at least 6 million obtained per sample. Trizol reagent was used to extract total RNA from the PBMCs, yielding at least 6 micrograms per sample. For every donor, flow cytometry on a PBMC aliquot measured the percentage of naive CD45RAhigh/CD27high T cells. On the study overall, not on this receptor specifically: The percentage of naive T cells measured by flow cytometry correlated strongly with observed TCR beta diversity. Estimates of total diversity based on one million sequenced T cells were regarded as lower bounds and as underestimates. The long-lived group showed more naive CD4+ T cells, fewer expanded clones and increased TCR diversity than the aged group, suggesting age selection. The CMV infection status of donors was not known, potentially confounding age-related changes in expanded clonotypes. As age increased, observed TCR beta diversity per million T cells dropped in a roughly linear way, and a significant reduction was already evident by age 40. Since profiling was done on bulk unsorted PBMCs, naive and antigen-experienced compartments could not be conclusively compared.

V was cut back by 4 bases and J by 10 bases, leaving a gap of 17 bases between them. The CDR3 numbers 14 residues from cysteine through phenylalanine. Of the read, only the CDR3 DNA is kept; its 42 bases are in frame from base 1. Per the germline V gene (reference sequence), LNHDA is the CDR1 and SQIVND is the CDR2. The chain couples TRBV19 to TRBJ2-1, with a weak D call of TRBD1 (5 bases match). The clonotype was recovered from a woman between 25 and 40 years old in good health. Specimen: blood. The nucleotides read TGTGCCAGTAGTACCGATTACTTGGGGCAGGAGCAGTTCTTC. This sequence encodes CASSTDYLGQEQFF.